The present entry profiles one T cell receptor beta chain with its context. No antigen is known for it. Base qualities are not provided; no much larger clone lies one nucleotide away. Using the deep immunoSEQ assay, multiplex PCR amplified TCR CDR3 regions from genomic DNA. Extracted genomic DNA from each cell subset was spread evenly across all wells of several immunoSEQ 96-well plates, with each plate serving as a replicate. For sorted subsets, 200 to 250 ng of genomic DNA, equivalent to some 30,000 T cell genomes, went into each replicate PCR. Purified libraries were measured with a Qubit 3.0 fluorometer, size-checked on a Bioanalyzer 2100, and measured again with the KAPA Library Quantification kit. Each immunoSEQ 96-well plate was sequenced on its own single-read 150-cycle Illumina NextSeq 550 flow cell. The source study handled its data this way. The immunoSEQ output contained only junctional sequences without quality scores, so filtering could not match that applied to full-length reads. To assign V/J genes and CDR3, sequences were annotated using PyIR, a Python wrapper for IgBLAST v1.9, with IMGT germline references. Reads with weak V/J assignments (E-value above 1e-6), missing CDR3, stop codons, out-of-frame junctions, or ambiguous translated residues were removed. V3J clonotypes were defined as sequences sharing an identical inferred V gene, J gene, and CDR3 amino acid sequence. Percentage overlap between repertoires was computed as shared unique clonotypes divided by the size of the smaller repertoire. Richness of each repertoire was evaluated using RTK rarefaction, the Chao1 estimator, and Recon v2.1 estimates of unobserved clonotypes. Generation probabilities for all TCRbeta clonotypes obtained by the gDNA method from a handful of donors were computed using OLGA. TCRdb re-hosts the immuneACCESS table, in-frame sequences only. Its copies lack some clones; in the studies checked, an unresolved V gene accounts for under half of them, and the cause for the rest is not known. For V, J and clone size, that table is used; D and trimming come from the DNA. The sample profile shows about 1.5 million clones; around 98% of them were found once. Of the sample, about 0.45% falls within the top ten clones.

V is reduced by 10 bases and J by 5 bases, leaving a spacing of 21 bases between them. Reading from cysteine to phenylalanine, the CDR3 counts 14 amino acids. CDR3 DNA is the only sequence kept; it has 42 bases, read in frame from the first base. The germline V gene sets CDR1 to ENHRY and CDR2 to SYGVKD. The sample is drawn from a study of shared clonotypes between healthy human individuals (TCRdb year 2020). With regard to the full study: The cohort included three men and a couple of women between 18 and 49 years of age. Between about 0.94 and 10 billion PBMCs per donor were obtained by leukapheresis. Per donor, three plates each were used for CD4 naive and CD4 memory, two for CD8 naive, and one for CD8 memory. The study deeply sequenced blood TCR repertoires of about five healthy adults to estimate repertoire size and the extent of clonotype sharing between individuals. Different laboratories and diverse techniques were used to prepare libraries and sequence TCR repertoires, to increase sequencing depth and limit assay-specific biases.

Here is what the overall study found, with its caveats: Even with the large sequencing depth, rarefaction of the sorted-subset datasets indicated that sequencing was incomplete. Because the study included a small number of donors, the genetic and exposure-history diversity represented was limited. Clonotypes shared by all four sorted-subset donors showed higher generation probabilities than non-shared clonotypes. Pairwise subsampling indicated that sequencing depth was expected to affect the degree of clonotype sharing among donors. Estimated clonotype richness was generally larger for naive than for memory subsets. Around 5% of naive CD4, 3.5% of naive CD8, roughly 2.4% of memory CD4, and about 0.4% of memory CD8 clonotypes were shared across a handful of donors. Only blood was sampled, and tissue TCR repertoires likely differ from those in blood.

The donors were healthy, HIV-negative adults who had no recently reported acute infections or vaccinations. Every donor was a Caucasian adult residing in Nashville, Tennessee, USA. CD4+ T cells were enriched by magnetic negative selection; naive cells were then positively selected on CD45RA, and the negative fraction formed the memory subset. Blood was obtained by leukapheresis, after which PBMCs were separated by Ficoll-Histopaque density gradient centrifugation and cryopreserved in liquid nitrogen vapor phase. Analytical flow cytometry was used to check the purity and quantity of each magnetically sorted T cell population. From each sorted fraction, genomic DNA was isolated and quantified by UV absorbance on a Nanodrop 2000c.

The receptor was derived from a man aged 25-40 years in good health. Sequenced input: naive CD4+ T cells sorted from blood. The sample's cell subset or site label is to be understood as: CD45RA+ positively selected. The chain employs TRBV10-3 and TRBJ2-7; perhaps TRBD2 is the D gene, with 6 bases matching. The CDR3 in this case is CATLGTAPGNEQYF. The nucleotide sequence is TGTGCCACCCTAGGGACTGCCCCAGGGAACGAGCAGTACTTC.